The TCR beta chain described here comes from a study of blood T cell repertoires in COVID-19. On the study more broadly: COVID-19 samples collected from the United States, Italy and Spain covered acute and convalescent phases. PBMCs, B-cell-depleted T cells, or T cells provided the cDNA or gDNA that made up the material.

Original data processing: Reference gene primer amplification in the assay estimated nucleated cell counts. Clones were sequenced by immunoSEQ multiplex PCR, and TCRdb holds only the in-frame ones, with some missing. V and J calls and clone size are given by that table; D and trimming were obtained from the DNA. The sample holds 95,000 to 150,000 clones, 70% to 85% seen once. With 5 bases clipped from V and 2 bases from J, the junction kept 5 bases outside the gene matches. Germline-derived CDR1 and CDR2 are LNHNV and YYDKDF (reference sequence). CDR3 length equals 15 residues. The source of this sequence is a woman in her seventies with acute or convalescent COVID-19. V and J are TRBV15 and TRBJ1-4; TRBD1 matches 7 bases. What was sequenced was peripheral blood. CDR3 sequence (DNA): TGTGCCACCAGCCTCCCGGGACAGACTAATGAAAAACTGTTTTTT. Translating gives CATSLPGQTNEKLFF. The full variable domain, in which reference TRBV15 and TRBJ1-4 provide the parts outside the CDR3, is DAMVIQNPRYQVTQFGKPVTLSCSQTLNHNVMYWYQQKSSQAPKLLFHYYDKDFNNEADTPDNFQSRRPNTSFCFLDIRSPGLGDTAMYLCATSLPGQTNEKLFFGSGTQLSVL.